This TCR beta chain was captured by sequencing in a study of cytomegalovirus exposure and HLA in healthy donors. CDR1 and CDR2 (germline): SGHRS, YFSETQ. CDR3 size: 16 residues. V lost 0 bases to trimming and J lost 4 bases; unmatched junction nucleotides: 5. The primer mix had 60 Vbeta and 13 Jbeta primers. The assay was immunoSEQ multiplex PCR, and TCRdb's table has in-frame clones only and misses some. The sample holds over 150,000 clones, around 79% seen once. The study, taken as a whole, reports: Available immune exposure information covered CMV serostatus only.

In the case of this clone: No antigen is known for it.

The gene calls are TRBV5-1 and TRBJ2-2; 8 nucleotides align to TRBD2. Source material: PBMCs. The TCR comes from a man between 25 and 39 years old in good health and CMV-seropositive. The CDR3 DNA is TGCGCCAGCAGCTTGGGGGCCAGCGGGGGCACCGGGGAGCTGTTTTTT. It encodes CASSLGASGGTGELFF.